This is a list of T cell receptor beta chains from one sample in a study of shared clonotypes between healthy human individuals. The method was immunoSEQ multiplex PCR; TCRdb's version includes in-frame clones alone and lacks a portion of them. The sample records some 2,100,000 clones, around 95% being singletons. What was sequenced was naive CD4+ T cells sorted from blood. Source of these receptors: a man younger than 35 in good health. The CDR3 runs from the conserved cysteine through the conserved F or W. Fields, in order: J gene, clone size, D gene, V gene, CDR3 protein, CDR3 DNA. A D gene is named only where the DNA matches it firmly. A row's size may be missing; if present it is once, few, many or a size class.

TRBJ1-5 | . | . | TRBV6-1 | CASSEVAGTSGQPQHF | TGTGCCAGCAGTGAAGTGGCTGGTACGTCCGGTCAGCCCCAGCATTTT
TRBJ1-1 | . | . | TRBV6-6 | CASMSNTEAFF | TGTGCCAGCATGTCCAACACTGAAGCTTTCTTT
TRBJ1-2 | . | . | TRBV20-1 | CSANGPYGYTF | TGCAGTGCTAACGGGCCCTATGGCTACACCTTC
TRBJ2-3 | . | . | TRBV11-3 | CASSFHGQRDTQYF | TGTGCCAGCAGCTTTCATGGGCAGAGGGATACGCAGTATTTT
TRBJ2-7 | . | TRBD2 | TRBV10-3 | CAISEEGGVLSYEQYF | TGTGCCATCAGTGAGGAGGGAGGGGTCTTATCCTACGAGCAGTACTTC
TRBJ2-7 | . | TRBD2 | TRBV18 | CASSPNPGLAHF | TGTGCCAGCTCACCCAACCCGGGACTAGCTCATTTC
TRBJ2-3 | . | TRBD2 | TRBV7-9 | CASSPDGREDTQYF | TGTGCCAGCAGCCCAGACGGGCGGGAGGATACGCAGTATTTT
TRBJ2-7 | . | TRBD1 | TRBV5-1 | CASSSRQGMTSEQYF | TGCGCCAGCAGCTCCCGACAGGGTATGACAAGCGAGCAGTACTTC
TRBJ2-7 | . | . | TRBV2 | CAILVGTPSEQYF | TGTGCCATCCTAGTCGGGACTCCGAGCGAGCAGTACTTC
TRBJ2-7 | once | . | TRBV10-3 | CAISEFSYEQYF | TGTGCCATCAGTGAGTTCTCCTACGAGCAGTACTTC
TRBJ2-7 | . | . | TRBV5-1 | CASSLSTLYEQYF | TGCGCCAGCAGCTTAAGCACCTTATACGAGCAGTACTTC
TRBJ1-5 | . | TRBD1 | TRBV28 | CASSSDRDSNQPQHF | TGTGCCAGCAGTTCCGACAGGGATAGCAATCAGCCCCAGCATTTT
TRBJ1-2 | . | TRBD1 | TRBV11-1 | CASSFPGQGVYGYTF | TGTGCCAGCAGCTTTCCGGGACAGGGTGTCTATGGCTACACCTTC
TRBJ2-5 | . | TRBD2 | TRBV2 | CASRFTGLETQETQYF | TGTGCCAGCAGATTCACGGGACTAGAGACCCAAGAGACCCAGTACTTC
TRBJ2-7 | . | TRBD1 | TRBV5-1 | CASSTRDRGLEQYF | TGCGCCAGCAGCACCCGGGACAGGGGGCTTGAGCAGTACTTC
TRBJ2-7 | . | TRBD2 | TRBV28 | CASSSTGTRSYEQYF | TGTGCCAGCAGTTCCACCGGGACTAGGTCTTACGAGCAGTACTTC
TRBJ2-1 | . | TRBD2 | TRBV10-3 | CAIRSGGRLNNEQFF | TGTGCCATCAGAAGCGGGGGCCGCCTTAACAATGAGCAGTTCTTC
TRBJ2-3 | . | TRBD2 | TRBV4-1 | CASSQEPQRGLPDTQYF | TGCGCCAGCAGCCAAGAACCCCAGCGGGGCTTACCGGATACGCAGTATTTT
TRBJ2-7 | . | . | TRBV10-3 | CAISGRGDEQYF | TGTGCCATCAGTGGCAGGGGGGACGAGCAGTACTTC
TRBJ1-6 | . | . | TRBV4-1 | CASSQGRGRFNSPLHF | TGCGCCAGCAGCCAAGGACGAGGCCGATTTAATTCACCCCTCCACTTT
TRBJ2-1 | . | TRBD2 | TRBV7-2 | CASSPDVRREEQFF | TGTGCCAGCAGCCCCGACGTTAGGCGGGAGGAGCAGTTCTTC
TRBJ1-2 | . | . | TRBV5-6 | CASSQGGAGYTF | TGTGCCAGCAGCCAGGGAGGGGCTGGCTACACCTTC
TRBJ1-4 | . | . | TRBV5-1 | CASSPQGTNEKLFF | TGCGCCAGCAGCCCACAGGGTACTAATGAAAAACTGTTTTTT
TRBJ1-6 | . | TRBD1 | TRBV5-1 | CASSQGTVNSPLHF | TGCGCCAGCAGCCAAGGGACAGTTAATTCACCCCTCCACTTT
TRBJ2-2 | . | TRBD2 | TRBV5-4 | CASGASGSSGELFF | TGTGCCAGCGGGGCTAGCGGGAGCTCCGGGGAGCTGTTTTTT
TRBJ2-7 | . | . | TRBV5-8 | CASSARSGTIISYEQYF | TGTGCCAGCAGCGCTAGATCCGGGACCATTATATCCTACGAGCAGTACTTC
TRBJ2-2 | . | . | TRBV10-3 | CAISRSQNTGELFF | TGTGCCATCAGTCGGAGCCAGAACACCGGGGAGCTGTTTTTT
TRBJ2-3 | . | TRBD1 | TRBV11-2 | CASSLTGTGGDTQYF | TGTGCCAGCAGCTTAACCGGGACAGGGGGAGATACGCAGTATTTT
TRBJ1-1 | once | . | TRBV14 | CASSQAPHKNTEAFF | TGTGCCAGCAGCCAAGCCCCCCACAAGAACACTGAAGCTTTCTTT
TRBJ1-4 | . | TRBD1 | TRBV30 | CAWQGQPNEKLFF | TGTGCCTGGCAGGGACAGCCTAATGAAAAACTGTTTTTT
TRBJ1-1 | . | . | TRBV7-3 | CASSLTAMNTEAFF | TGTGCCAGCAGTCTGACAGCTATGAACACTGAAGCTTTCTTT
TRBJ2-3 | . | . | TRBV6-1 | CASSEVSDTQYF | TGTGCCAGCAGTGAAGTCTCAGATACGCAGTATTTT
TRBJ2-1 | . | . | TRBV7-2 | CASSPPKSSYNEQFF | TGTGCCAGCAGCCCTCCTAAGAGCTCCTACAATGAGCAGTTCTTC
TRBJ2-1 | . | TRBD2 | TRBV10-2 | CASRRGLAGAENEQFF | TGCGCCAGCAGGCGGGGTCTAGCGGGAGCAGAAAATGAGCAGTTCTTC
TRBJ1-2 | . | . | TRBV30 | CAWSETGDGYTF | TGTGCCTGGAGTGAAACCGGGGATGGCTACACCTTC
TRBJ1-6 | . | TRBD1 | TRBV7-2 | CASLQGGTTYNSPLHF | TGTGCCAGCCTCCAGGGGGGAACTACCTATAATTCACCCCTCCACTTT